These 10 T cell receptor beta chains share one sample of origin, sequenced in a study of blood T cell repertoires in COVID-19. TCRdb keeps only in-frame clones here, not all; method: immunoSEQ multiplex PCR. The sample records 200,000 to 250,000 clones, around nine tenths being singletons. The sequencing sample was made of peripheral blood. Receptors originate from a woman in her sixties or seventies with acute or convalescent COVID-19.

In nucleotides, the CDR3 is TGTGCCATCAGTGGGACAGGGGATAATCAGCCCCAGCATTTT. The encoded protein is CAISGTGDNQPQHF. The chain employs TRBV10-3 and TRBJ1-5; 9 bases line up with TRBD1. Losses at the gene ends were 4 bases for V and 4 bases for J; bases not matched to a gene: 2. The CDR3 is 14 amino acids. Germline-derived CDR1 and CDR2 are ENHRY and SYGVKD.

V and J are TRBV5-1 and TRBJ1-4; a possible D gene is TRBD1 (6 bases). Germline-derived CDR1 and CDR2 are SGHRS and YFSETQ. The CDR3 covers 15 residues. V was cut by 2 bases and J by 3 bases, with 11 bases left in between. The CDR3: CASSFTGTPNEKLFF. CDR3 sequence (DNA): TGCGCCAGCAGCTTCACCGGGACACCTAATGAAAAACTGTTTTTT. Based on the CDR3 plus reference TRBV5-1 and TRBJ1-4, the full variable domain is KAGVTQTPRYLIKTRGQQVTLSCSPISGHRSVSWYQQTPGQGLQFLFEYFSETQRNKGNFPGRFSGRQFSNSRSEMNVSTLELGDSALYLCASSFTGTPNEKLFFGSGTQLSVL.

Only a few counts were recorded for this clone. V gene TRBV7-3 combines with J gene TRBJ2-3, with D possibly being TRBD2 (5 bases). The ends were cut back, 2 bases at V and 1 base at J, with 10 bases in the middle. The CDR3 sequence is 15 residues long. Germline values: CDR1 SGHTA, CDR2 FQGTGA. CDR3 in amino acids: CASSLSGIRTDTQYF. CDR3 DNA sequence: TGTGCCAGCAGCTTATCGGGGATACGCACAGATACGCAGTATTTT.

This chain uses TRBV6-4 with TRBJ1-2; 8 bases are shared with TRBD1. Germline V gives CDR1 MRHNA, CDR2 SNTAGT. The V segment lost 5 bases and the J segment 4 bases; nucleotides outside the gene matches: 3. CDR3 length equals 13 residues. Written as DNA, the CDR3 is TGTGCCAGCAGTATTGACAGGGGCTATGGCTACACCTTC. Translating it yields CASSIDRGYGYTF.

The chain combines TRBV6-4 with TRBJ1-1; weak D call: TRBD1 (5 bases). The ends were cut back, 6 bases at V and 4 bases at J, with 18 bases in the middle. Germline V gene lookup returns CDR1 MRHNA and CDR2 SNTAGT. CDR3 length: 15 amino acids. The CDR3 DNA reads TGTGCCAGCAGCAAGGAGAATCAGGGTACCACTGAAGCTTTCTTT. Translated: CASSKENQGTTEAFF.

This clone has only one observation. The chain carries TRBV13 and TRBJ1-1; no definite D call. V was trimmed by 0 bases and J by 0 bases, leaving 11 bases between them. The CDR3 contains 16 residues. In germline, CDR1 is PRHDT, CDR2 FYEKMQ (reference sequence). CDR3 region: CASSLGSAGMNTEAFF. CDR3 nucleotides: TGTGCCAGCAGCTTAGGCTCGGCAGGAATGAACACTGAAGCTTTCTTT.

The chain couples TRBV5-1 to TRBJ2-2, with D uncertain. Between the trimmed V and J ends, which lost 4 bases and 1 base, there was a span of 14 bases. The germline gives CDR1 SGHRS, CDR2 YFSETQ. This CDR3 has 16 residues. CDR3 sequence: CASSPAPAGNTGELFF. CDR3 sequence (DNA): TGCGCCAGCAGCCCGGCCCCGGCAGGGAACACCGGGGAGCTGTTTTTT.

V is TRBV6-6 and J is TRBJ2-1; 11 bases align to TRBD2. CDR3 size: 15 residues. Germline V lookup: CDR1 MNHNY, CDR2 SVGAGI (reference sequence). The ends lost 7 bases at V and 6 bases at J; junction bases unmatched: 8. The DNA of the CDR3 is TGTGCCAGCAACATCGGACTAGCGGGTCCCAATGAGCAGTTCTTC. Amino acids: CASNIGLAGPNEQFF.

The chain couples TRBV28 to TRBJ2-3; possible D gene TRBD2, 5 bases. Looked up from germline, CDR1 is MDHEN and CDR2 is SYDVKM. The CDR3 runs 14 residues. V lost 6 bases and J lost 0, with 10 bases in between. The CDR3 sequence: CASRSGTSTDTQYF. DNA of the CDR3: TGTGCCAGCAGAAGCGGAACTAGCACAGATACGCAGTATTTT.

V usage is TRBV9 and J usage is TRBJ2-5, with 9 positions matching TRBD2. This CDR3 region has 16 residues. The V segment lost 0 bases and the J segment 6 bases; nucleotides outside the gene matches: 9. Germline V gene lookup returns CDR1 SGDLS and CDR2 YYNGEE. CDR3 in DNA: TGTGCCAGCAGCGTAGGTGGGCTAGCGGGGTTGCAGACCCAGTACTTC. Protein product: CASSVGGLAGLQTQYF.